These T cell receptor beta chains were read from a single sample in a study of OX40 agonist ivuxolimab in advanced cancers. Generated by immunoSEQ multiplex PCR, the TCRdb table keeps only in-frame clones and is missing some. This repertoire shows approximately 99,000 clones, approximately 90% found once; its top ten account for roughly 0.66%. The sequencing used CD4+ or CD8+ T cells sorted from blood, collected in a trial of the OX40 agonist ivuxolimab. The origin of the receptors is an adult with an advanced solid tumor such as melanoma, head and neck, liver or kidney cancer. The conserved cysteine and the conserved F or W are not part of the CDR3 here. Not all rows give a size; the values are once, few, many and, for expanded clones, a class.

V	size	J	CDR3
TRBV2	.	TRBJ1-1	ASREGQGTTEAF
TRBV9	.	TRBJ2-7	ASSAQGQGGYEQY
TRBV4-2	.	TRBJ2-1	ASSQASGRRSYNEQF
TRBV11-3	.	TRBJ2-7	ASSLNRWDYYEQY
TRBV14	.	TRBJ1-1	ASSQERVTEAF
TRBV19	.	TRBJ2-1	ASSIAQGGGNEQF
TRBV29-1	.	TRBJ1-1	TPGGTTNTEAF
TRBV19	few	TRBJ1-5	ASNPTFNQPQH
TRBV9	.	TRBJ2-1	ASSGTRSGIERANEQF
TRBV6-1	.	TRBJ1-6	ASSIQGSYNSPLH
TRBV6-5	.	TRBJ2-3	ASRPGQGTDTQY